The source of this T cell receptor beta chain is a study of T cell clonotyping in hematopoietic cell transplantation. Study-wide results and limits: Broader posttransplant TCR repertoire diversity was predicted by graft donor and pretransplant recipient Inverse Simpson Index values.

Note on this clone: The antigen remains undetermined.

Clones were read by immunoSEQ multiplex PCR, and TCRdb kept only the in-frame ones, dropping some. The profile covers 13,000 to 15,000 clones, with less than 70% appearing a single time and approximately 9.8% taken by the ten largest. V shed 8 bases and J shed 7 bases, with 14 bases lying between them. Germline values: CDR1 GTSNPN, CDR2 SVGIG (reference sequence). The CDR3 loop spans 11 amino acids. This chain links TRBV30 with TRBJ1-2; perhaps TRBD1 as D (6 bases). Sequenced sample: PBMCs. The sequence was collected from a human donor who either received an allogeneic hematopoietic cell transplant for a myeloid malignancy or was a related donor (not recorded which). Some clones in this sample may be carry-over from other donors' samples. CDR3 nucleotide sequence: TGTGCCAGAGACCACAGGGTTGGCTACACCTTC. Translating it yields CARDHRVGYTF.